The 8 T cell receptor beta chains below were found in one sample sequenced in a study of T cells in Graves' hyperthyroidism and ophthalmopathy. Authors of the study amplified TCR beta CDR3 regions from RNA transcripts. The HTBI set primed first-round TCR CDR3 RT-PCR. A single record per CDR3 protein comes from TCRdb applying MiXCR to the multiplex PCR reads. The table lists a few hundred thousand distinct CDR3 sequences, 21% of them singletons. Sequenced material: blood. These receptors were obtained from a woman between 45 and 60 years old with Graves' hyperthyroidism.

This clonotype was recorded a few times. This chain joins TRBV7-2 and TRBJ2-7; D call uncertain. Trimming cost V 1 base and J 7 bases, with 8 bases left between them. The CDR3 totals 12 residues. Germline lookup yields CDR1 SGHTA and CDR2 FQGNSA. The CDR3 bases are TGTGCCAGCAGCTTAGGTAGCCTGGAGCAGTACTTC. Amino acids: CASSLGSLEQYF.

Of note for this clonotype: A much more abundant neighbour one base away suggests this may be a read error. The CDR3 here is CSANPLSGGNTF. CDR3 nucleotides: TGCAGTGCTAATCCCCTGTCGGGTGGCAACACCTTC. The V and J genes are TRBV20-1 and TRBJ1-2, with D uncertain. The germline V gene encodes CDR1 DFQATT and CDR2 SNEGSKA (reference sequence). The CDR3 length is 12 residues.

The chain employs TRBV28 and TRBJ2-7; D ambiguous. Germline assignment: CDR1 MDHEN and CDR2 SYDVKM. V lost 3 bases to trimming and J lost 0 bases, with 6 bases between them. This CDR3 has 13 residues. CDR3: CASSFEDSYEQYF. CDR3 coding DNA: TGTGCCAGCAGTTTTGAGGACTCCTACGAGCAGTACTTC.

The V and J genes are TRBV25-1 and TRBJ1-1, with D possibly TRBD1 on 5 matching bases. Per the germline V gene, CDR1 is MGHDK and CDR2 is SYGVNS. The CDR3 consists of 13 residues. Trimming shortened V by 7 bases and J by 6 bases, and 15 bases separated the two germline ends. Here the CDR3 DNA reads TGTGCCAGCATGGACACCTTCTTGCCTGAAGCTTTCTTT. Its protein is CASMDTFLPEAFF.

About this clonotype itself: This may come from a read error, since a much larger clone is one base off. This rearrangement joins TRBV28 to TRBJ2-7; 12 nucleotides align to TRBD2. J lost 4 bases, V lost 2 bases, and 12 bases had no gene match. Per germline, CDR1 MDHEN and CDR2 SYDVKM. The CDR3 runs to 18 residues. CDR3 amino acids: CASSLPNRPGLAGYEQYF. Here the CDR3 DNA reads TGTGCCAGCAGTTTACCAAATCGCCCCGGACTAGCGGGATACGAGCAGTACTTC. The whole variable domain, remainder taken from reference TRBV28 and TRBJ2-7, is DVKVTQSSRYLVKRTGEKVFLECVQDMDHENMFWYRQDPGLGLRLIYFSYDVKMKEKGDIPEGYSVSREKKERFSLILESASTNQTSMYLCASSLPNRPGLAGYEQYFGPGTRLTVT.

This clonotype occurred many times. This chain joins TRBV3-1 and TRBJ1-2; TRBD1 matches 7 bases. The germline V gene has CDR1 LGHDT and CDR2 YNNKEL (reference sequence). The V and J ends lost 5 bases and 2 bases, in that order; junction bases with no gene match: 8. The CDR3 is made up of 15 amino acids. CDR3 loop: CASSVRDSTNYGYTF. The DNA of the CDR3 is TGTGCCAGCAGCGTCCGGGACAGTACGAACTATGGCTACACCTTC.

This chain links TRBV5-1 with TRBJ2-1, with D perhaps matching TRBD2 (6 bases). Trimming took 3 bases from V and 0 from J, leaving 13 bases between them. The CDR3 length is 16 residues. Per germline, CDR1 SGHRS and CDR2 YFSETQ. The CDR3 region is CASSSSLATSYNEQFF. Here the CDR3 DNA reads TGCGCCAGCAGCTCCTCACTAGCAACCTCCTACAATGAGCAGTTCTTC.

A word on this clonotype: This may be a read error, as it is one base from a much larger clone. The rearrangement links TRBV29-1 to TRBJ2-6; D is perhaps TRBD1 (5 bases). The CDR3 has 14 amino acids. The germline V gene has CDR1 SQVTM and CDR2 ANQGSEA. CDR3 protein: CSAEGDSGANVLTF. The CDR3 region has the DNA TGCAGCGCTGAAGGGGACTCTGGGGCCAACGTCCTGACTTTC.